This TCR beta chain emerged from a study of neurological immune-mediated disorders. Findings of the study overall: There were no CDR3 amino acid sequences shared by expanded clones across subjects, a result suggesting private repertoires in all groups. No link was found between any clinical or MRI feature and the multiple sclerosis repertoire cluster.

This clonotype has a count of ten or more. The antigen is undetermined. TCRdb reprocessed the 5' RACE reads via MiXCR and lists one record per CDR3 protein. The sample includes more than 75,000 distinct CDR3 sequences, 3.5% to 5.5% of them seen just once. Time point: longitudinal time-point 3. The V and J ends lost 7 bases and 3 bases, in that order; junction bases with no gene match: 17. There are 17 residues in the CDR3. The germline CDR1 and CDR2 sequences are MDHEN and SYDVKM. The chain uses TRBV28 and TRBJ1-2, with 7 bases identical to TRBD1. Sequencing was performed on PBMCs. The TCR was taken from an older woman with multiple sclerosis. The CDR3 spells CASINPRTGGRDYGYTF. As DNA, the CDR3 is TGTGCCAGCATTAACCCAAGGACAGGAGGCCGTGACTATGGCTACACCTTC.